The rows below give T cell receptor beta chains drawn from one sample of a study of T cells after yellow fever vaccination. In TCRdb, the 5' RACE reads were re-called with MiXCR into one record per CDR3 protein. The sample has some 80,000 distinct CDR3 sequences, 13% seen once. This material consisted of CD8+ T cells not binding an NS4B(214-222) dextramer, sorted from PBMCs, taken about 21 days after the first yellow fever vaccination. The receptor set was obtained from a man between 18 and 35 years old who received the YFV17D yellow fever vaccine. Both conserved end residues are part of each CDR3.

v_call	j_call	cdr3_aa
TRBV28	TRBJ2-3	CASSLNLAGTGETDTQYF
TRBV6-5	TRBJ2-2	CASSYTAGGRPTGELFF
TRBV7-7	TRBJ2-5	CASSETGGLDETQYF
TRBV5-4	TRBJ2-5	CASSGGLAGKQTQYF
TRBV5-5	TRBJ1-2	CASSLEGQIYGYTF
TRBV28	TRBJ2-3	CASSFNLAGTGETDTQYF
TRBV6-1	TRBJ1-5	CASSGAGSNQPQHF
TRBV12-3/TRBV12-4	TRBJ1-2	CASSFQGNYGYTF
TRBV27	TRBJ2-1	CASSFNLRGSYNEQFF
TRBV7-9	TRBJ1-2	CASSFSGAYGYTF
TRBV20-1	TRBJ1-2	CSARDSGLHGYTF
TRBV4-1	TRBJ2-1	CASSQLGEQFF
TRBV6-2/TRBV6-3	TRBJ2-5	CASSYPLGNREETQYF
TRBV4-3	TRBJ2-7	CASSQGRGFSYEQYF
TRBV4-1	TRBJ2-5	CASSLHPGRVQETQYF
TRBV4-1	TRBJ2-3	CASSLLAGVSDTQYF
TRBV29-1	TRBJ2-1	CSGGLNEQFF
TRBV4-1	TRBJ1-2	CASSRKWDSSHGYTF
TRBV4-1	TRBJ1-5	CASSTKGAENQPQHF
TRBV20-1	TRBJ1-1	CSARDPRGPGRNTEAFF
TRBV12-3/TRBV12-4	TRBJ2-3	CASSLYRTDTQYF
TRBV4-1	TRBJ2-2	CASSLHTGELFF
TRBV29-1	TRBJ2-1	CSVVLADYNEQFF
TRBV13	TRBJ2-1	CASSPLAGSASSEQFF
TRBV12-3/TRBV12-4	TRBJ1-2	CASASAVYGYTF
TRBV6-1	TRBJ1-1	CASKGLGVTEAFF
TRBV5-1	TRBJ2-7	CASSDRDSVYEQYF
TRBV29-1	TRBJ2-7	CSVEEGTYEQYF
TRBV9	TRBJ2-3	CASSVPLIGDTQYF
TRBV19	TRBJ2-2	CASRGVTGELFF
TRBV11-2	TRBJ1-2	CASSLDPFLGRPNYGYTF
TRBV5-1	TRBJ2-2	CATTQGERTGELFF
TRBV10-3	TRBJ2-5	CAISDRGGKGAAETQYF
TRBV12-3/TRBV12-4	TRBJ2-3	CASRGTGDTQYF
TRBV12-3/TRBV12-4	TRBJ2-5	CASSPGLAGVQYF
TRBV11-2	TRBJ1-1	CASRKTGGSEAFF
TRBV27	TRBJ2-2	CASTVLGIAGPPGELFF
TRBV14	TRBJ1-1	CASSQGWTEAFF
TRBV4-3	TRBJ1-4	CASSPNRGGLEKLFF
TRBV6-2/TRBV6-3	TRBJ2-7	CASSYSRSGSYEQYF
TRBV4-1	TRBJ2-2	CASSRGGFNTGELFF
TRBV4-1	TRBJ2-5	CASSQEGRGAVGETQYF
TRBV28	TRBJ2-3	CASTPTGGRRDTQYF
TRBV7-2	TRBJ2-7	CASSLTYEQYF
TRBV24-1	TRBJ2-5	CATSVGDPGIQETQYF
TRBV5-1	TRBJ1-5	CASSPEGDSNQPQHF
TRBV11-2	TRBJ2-7	CASSLDHPTGYEQYF
TRBV6-4	TRBJ2-1	CASSVGASYNEQFF
TRBV4-1	TRBJ2-2	CASSRLGAGGNTGELFF
TRBV12-3/TRBV12-4	TRBJ2-5	CASSLRSGGRYQETQYF
TRBV4-1	TRBJ2-3	CASSYVDTQYF
TRBV5-6	TRBJ2-7	CASSDGITYEQYF
TRBV12-3/TRBV12-4	TRBJ2-5	CASSFVAGRIETQYF